The source of this T cell receptor beta chain is a study of blood T cell repertoires in COVID-19. The wider study: Some COVID-19 samples were acute and others convalescent; all came from the United States, Italy and Spain. T cells, B-cell-depleted T cells, or PBMCs supplied cDNA or gDNA.

The CDR3 spans 13 residues. The germline CDR1 and CDR2 sequences are PRHDT and FYEKMQ (reference sequence). V was pared by 5 bases and J by 5 bases, with 6 bases of the junction left unmatched. The repertoire was sequenced with immunoSEQ multiplex PCR; TCRdb's copy has only in-frame clones and lacks some. The top ten hold roughly 3.9% of the sample, which has about 160,000 clones, approximately 90% seen once. The sequence was obtained from a woman aged 55 to 70 who had recovered from COVID-19. Sequencing input: peripheral blood. J is TRBJ2-7 and V is TRBV13, with 7 bases matching TRBD2. The CDR3 reads CASSRDRGDEQYF. CDR3 nucleotides: TGTGCCAGCAGCCGTGATCGGGGGGACGAGCAGTACTTC.